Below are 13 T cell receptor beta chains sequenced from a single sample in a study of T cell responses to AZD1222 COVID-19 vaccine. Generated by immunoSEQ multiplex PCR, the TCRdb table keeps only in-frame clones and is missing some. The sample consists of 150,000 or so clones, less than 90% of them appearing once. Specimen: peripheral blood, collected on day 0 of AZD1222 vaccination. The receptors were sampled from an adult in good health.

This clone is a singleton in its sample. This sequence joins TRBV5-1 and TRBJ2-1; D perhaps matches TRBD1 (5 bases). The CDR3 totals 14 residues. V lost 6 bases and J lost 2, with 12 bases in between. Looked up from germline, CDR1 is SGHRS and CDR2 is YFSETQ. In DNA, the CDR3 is TGCGCCAGCAACATCGACAGTCCCTACAATGAGCAGTTCTTC. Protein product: CASNIDSPYNEQFF.

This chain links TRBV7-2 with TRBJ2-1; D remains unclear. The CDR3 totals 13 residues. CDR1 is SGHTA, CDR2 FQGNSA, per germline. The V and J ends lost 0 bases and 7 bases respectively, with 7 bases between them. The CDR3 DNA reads TGTGCCAGCAGCTTAGCGGGCTCGAATGAGCAGTTCTTC. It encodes CASSLAGSNEQFF.

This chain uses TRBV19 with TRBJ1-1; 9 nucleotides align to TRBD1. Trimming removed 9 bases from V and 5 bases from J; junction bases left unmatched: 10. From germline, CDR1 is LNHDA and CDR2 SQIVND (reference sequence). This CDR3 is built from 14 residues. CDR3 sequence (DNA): TGTGCCAGCCAAACAGGGACAGGGTGGACTGAAGCTTTCTTT. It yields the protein CASQTGTGWTEAFF. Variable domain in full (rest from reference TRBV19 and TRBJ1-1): DGGITQSPKYLFRKEGQNVTLSCEQNLNHDAMYWYRQDPGQGLRLIYYSQIVNDFQKGDIAEGYSVSREKKESFPLTVTSAQKNPTAFYLCASQTGTGWTEAFFGQGTRLTVV.

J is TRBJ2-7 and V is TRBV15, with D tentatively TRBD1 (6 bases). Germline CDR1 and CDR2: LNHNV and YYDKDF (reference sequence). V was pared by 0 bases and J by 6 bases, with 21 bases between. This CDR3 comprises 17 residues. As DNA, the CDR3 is TGTGCCACCAGCAGAGAACCGCGCCGGGACAATTTACGCGAGCAGTACTTC. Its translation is CATSREPRRDNLREQYF.

In DNA form, the CDR3 reads TGTGCCAGCAGAACACCCGACAGGCGCACTGAAGCTTTCTTT. It is translated as CASRTPDRRTEAFF. The V and J genes are TRBV6-6 and TRBJ1-1; maybe TRBD1 (6 bases). Germline V gene data show CDR1 as MNHNY and CDR2 as SVGAGI (reference sequence). Trimming pared 6 bases from V and 4 bases from J, leaving 15 bases between. This CDR3 contains 14 residues.

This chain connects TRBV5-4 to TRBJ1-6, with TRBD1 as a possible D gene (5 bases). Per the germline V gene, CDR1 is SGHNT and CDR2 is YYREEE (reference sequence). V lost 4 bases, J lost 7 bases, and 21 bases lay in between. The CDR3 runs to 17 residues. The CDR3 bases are TGTGCCAGCAGCCTGGGACCTCAGGGATCGAACAATTCACCCCTCCACTTT. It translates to CASSLGPQGSNNSPLHF. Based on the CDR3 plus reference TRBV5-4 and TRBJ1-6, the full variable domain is ETGVTQSPTHLIKTRGQQVTLRCSSQSGHNTVSWYQQALGQGPQFIFQYYREEENGRGNFPPRFSGLQFPNYSSELNVNALELDDSALYLCASSLGPQGSNNSPLHFGNGTRLTVT.

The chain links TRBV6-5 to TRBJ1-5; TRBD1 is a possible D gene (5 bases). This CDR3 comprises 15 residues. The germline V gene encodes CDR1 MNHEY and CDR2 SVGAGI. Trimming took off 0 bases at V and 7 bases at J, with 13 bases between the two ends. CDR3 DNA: TGTGCCAGCAGTTACTCAGGGGCGGGTGGGCAGCCCCAGCATTTT. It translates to CASSYSGAGGQPQHF.

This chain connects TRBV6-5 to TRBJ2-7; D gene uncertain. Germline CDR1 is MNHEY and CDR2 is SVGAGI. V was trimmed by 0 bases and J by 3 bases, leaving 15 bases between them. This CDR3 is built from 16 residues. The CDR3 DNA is TGTGCCAGCAGTTACTCGATAATGGAAGGCATCTACGAGCAGTACTTC. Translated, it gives CASSYSIMEGIYEQYF.

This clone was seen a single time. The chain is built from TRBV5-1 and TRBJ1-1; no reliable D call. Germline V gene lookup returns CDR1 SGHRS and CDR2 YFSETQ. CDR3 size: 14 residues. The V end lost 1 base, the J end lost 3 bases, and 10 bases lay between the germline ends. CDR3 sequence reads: CASSLMGRDTEAFF. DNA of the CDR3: TGCGCCAGCAGCTTGATGGGAAGAGACACTGAAGCTTTCTTT.

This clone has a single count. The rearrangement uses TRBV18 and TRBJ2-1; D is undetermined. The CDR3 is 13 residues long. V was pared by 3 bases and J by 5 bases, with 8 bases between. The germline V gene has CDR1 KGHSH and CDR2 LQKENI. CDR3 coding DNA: TGTGCCAGCTCACCGGGCAGAGACAATGAGCAGTTCTTC. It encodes CASSPGRDNEQFF.

The CDR3 is CASSSNAGPQHF. The CDR3 DNA sequence: TGTGCCAGCAGCTCCAACGCGGGGCCCCAGCATTTT. This sequence joins TRBV5-5 and TRBJ1-5; D is undetermined. CDR1 and CDR2 from the germline V gene are SGHKS and YYEKEE (reference sequence). The CDR3 covers 12 residues. V shed 3 bases and J shed 9 bases, with 10 bases lying between them. The full variable domain, rest sourced from reference TRBV5-5 and TRBJ1-5, is DAGVTQSPTHLIKTRGQQVTLRCSPISGHKSVSWYQQVLGQGPQFIFQYYEKEERGRGNFPDRFSARQFPNYSSELNVNALLLGDSALYLCASSSNAGPQHFGDGTRLSIL.

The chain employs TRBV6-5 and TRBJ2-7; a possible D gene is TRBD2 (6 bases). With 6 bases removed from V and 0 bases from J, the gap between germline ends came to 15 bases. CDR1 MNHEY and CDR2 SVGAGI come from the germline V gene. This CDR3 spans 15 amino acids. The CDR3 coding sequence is TGTGCCAGCAGGACGGAGGGTGTCGGCTCCTACGAGCAGTACTTC. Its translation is CASRTEGVGSYEQYF.

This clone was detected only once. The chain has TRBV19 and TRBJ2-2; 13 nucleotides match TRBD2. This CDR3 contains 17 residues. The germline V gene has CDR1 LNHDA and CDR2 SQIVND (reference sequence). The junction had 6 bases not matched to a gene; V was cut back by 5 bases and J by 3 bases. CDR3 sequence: CASSAPGLAGYTGELFF. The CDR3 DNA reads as TGTGCCAGTAGTGCCCCGGGACTAGCGGGGTACACCGGGGAGCTGTTTTTT.